The present T cell receptor beta chain was sequenced within a study of cytomegalovirus exposure and HLA in healthy donors. Note on this clone: Its target is not known.

Trimming pared 5 bases from V and 3 bases from J, leaving 17 bases between. CDR1 is SGHVS and CDR2 is FQNEAQ in the germline V gene. CDR3 length equals 15 residues. It was with 60 Vbeta and 13 Jbeta primers that the PCR ran. The assay was immunoSEQ multiplex PCR, and TCRdb's table has in-frame clones only and misses some. The table records some 100,000 clones, more than 65% of them present only once. Study-level points and caveats: The study had only CMV serostatus as immune exposure information.

The specimen was PBMCs. This clonotype was sampled from a woman aged 50 to 60 in good health and CMV-seropositive. The chain employs TRBV7-8 and TRBJ2-7, with D possibly being TRBD2 (5 bases). The CDR3 coding sequence is TGTGCCAGCAGCCATAGGAGGTGGCAGTTCTACGAGCAGTACTTC. Translation: CASSHRRWQFYEQYF.